The clone carrying this TCR beta chain was counted a few times. The antigen remains undetermined. Profiled with immunoSEQ multiplex PCR; TCRdb holds only in-frame clones, not every one. The table has about 360,000 clones, 73% seen once. This sample stems from a study of shared clonotypes between healthy human individuals. The germline CDR1 and CDR2 sequences are SGHRS and YFSETQ. The V end lost 0 bases, the J end lost 4 bases, and 13 bases lay between the germline ends. This CDR3 is 15 amino acids long. Overall study results and limits: Only blood underwent sampling, and tissue repertoires likely differ. Estimated clonotype richness was generally higher in naive than memory subsets.

HIV-negative, healthy adults without recent acute infections or vaccinations were the donors. Sample: memory CD4+ T cells sorted from blood. The sample's subset: CD45RA-negative fraction. The TCR sequence derives from a man under 40 in good health. The V gene is TRBV5-1, the J gene TRBJ1-2, with TRBD1 as a possible D gene (5 bases). In DNA form, the CDR3 reads TGCGCCAGCAGCTTGGCGGAGACAGAAGTCTATGGCTACACCTTC. This codes for CASSLAETEVYGYTF.